Listed below are T cell receptor beta chains from one sample, sequenced in a study of T cell responses to AZD1222 COVID-19 vaccine. Measured with immunoSEQ multiplex PCR; TCRdb has only the in-frame clones, and not every one. The data show over 120,000 clones, about 92% seen once. The sequencing here drew on peripheral blood, taken 28 days after the second AZD1222 dose. The receptors derive from an adult who received the AZD1222 COVID-19 vaccine. Both conserved end residues are part of each CDR3.

V,J,CDR3
TRBV6-2/TRBV6-3,TRBJ2-7,CASSTGTIPYEQYF
TRBV2,TRBJ1-3,CASRAGSSGNTIYF
TRBV10-3,TRBJ2-5,CAITEDGEGETQYF
TRBV19,TRBJ2-1,CASSIIGGASSYNEQFF
TRBV2,TRBJ2-3,CASSIDRGPDTQYF
TRBV2,TRBJ1-4,CASSEGGWTEKLFF
TRBV28,TRBJ2-7,CASSDPGQLIDEQYF
TRBV19,TRBJ1-5,CASSMGTGVNQPQHF
TRBV5-3,TRBJ1-4,CAVRGEKLFF
TRBV28,TRBJ1-5,CASSSRSASTYQPQHF
TRBV2,TRBJ2-2,CASSELAGEPGELFF
TRBV10-3,TRBJ2-2,CAISEPDRAGTGELFF
TRBV10-3,TRBJ1-6,CAISVNRDSISPLHF
TRBV19,TRBJ1-1,CASSDTGGDTEAFF
TRBV20-1,TRBJ1-4,CRAVGNEKLFF
TRBV28,TRBJ1-1,CASSLPGGRTEAFF
TRBV5-1,TRBJ2-1,CASSLQGLLNNEQFF
TRBV5-1,TRBJ2-1,CASSLEASRGNEQFF
TRBV23-1,TRBJ2-7,CASKISQGSEQYF
TRBV10-3,TRBJ2-1,CAISESLLDVGGRGQFF
TRBV11-3,TRBJ2-1,CATLPPRRGYNEQFF
TRBV9,TRBJ1-2,CASSVLPDPDYGYTF
TRBV2,TRBJ2-1,CASSSGRAYNEQFF
TRBV5-4,TRBJ2-7,CASSRDMVYEQYF
TRBV10-2,TRBJ1-2,CASSESGRANYGYTF
TRBV11-3,TRBJ2-1,CASSSHSYNEQFF
TRBV7-6,TRBJ2-2,CASSSTRTGRVTGELFF
TRBV7-2,TRBJ1-2,CASSLGLWQSGGYTF
TRBV7-9,TRBJ2-1,CASSRSGKVGQFF
TRBV29-1,TRBJ2-7,CSVEDPGQGRNEQYF
TRBV9,TRBJ2-2,CASSVAGSGSSGELFF
TRBV7-9,TRBJ1-1,CASSLESDTEAFF
TRBV2,TRBJ2-5,CALVAGLPETQYF
TRBV5-3,TRBJ2-7,CARSSILAAGGVGKSYEQYF
TRBV6-5,TRBJ2-2,CASSYSTHLPTGELFF
TRBV9,TRBJ2-1,CASSVTADYNEQFF
TRBV28,TRBJ1-5,CASSRDRGRQPQHF
TRBV4-2,TRBJ2-3,CASSQGTGDKRDTQYF
TRBV27,TRBJ2-1,CASSSMAGLSYNEQFF
TRBV29-1,TRBJ2-1,CSVASGSWNEQFF
TRBV10-3,TRBJ1-4,CAIADPGQGREKLFF
TRBV29-1,TRBJ1-4,CSVEVSRGSNEKLFF
TRBV27,TRBJ1-1,CASSLSWGTGGSNEAFF
TRBV20-1,TRBJ2-7,CSVHNYYEQYF
TRBV5-1,TRBJ1-2,CATRDRDYGYTF